This T cell receptor (beta chain) derives from a study of T cells in Graves' hyperthyroidism and ophthalmopathy. Germline CDR1 is SSHAT and CDR2 is FNYEAQ (reference sequence). CDR3 length equals 14 residues. Study outcomes and limitations: Within blood appeared most thyroid clonotypes that had expanded above 0.001.

Uncontrolled infection, other autoimmune disease, pregnancy and lactation each barred patients from inclusion. Researchers took RNA transcripts and amplified the TCR beta CDR3 regions from them. The study used the HTBI primer set for a first-round RT-PCR of the TCR CDR3. A single record per CDR3 protein comes from TCRdb applying MiXCR to the multiplex PCR reads. The sample has 150,000 or so distinct CDR3 sequences, roughly 9.4% seen once. This clonotype was counted between two and nine times. The antigen remains unidentified. An end of the junction does not agree with germline; a read error may underlie this.

The receptor's source is a woman in her late teens or twenties with Graves' hyperthyroidism that later progressed to Graves' ophthalmopathy. Input material: blood. V usage is TRBV7-7 and J usage is TRBJ2-1; 10 bases are shared with TRBD2. Here the CDR3 DNA reads TGTGCTAGCAGCTTTACTAGCGGGGATAGTGAGCAGTTCTTC. Encoded protein: CASSFTSGDSEQFF. The whole variable domain, filled in from reference TRBV7-7 and TRBJ2-1, reads GAGVSQSPRYKVTKRGQDVTLRCDPISSHATLYWYQQALGQGPEFLTYFNYEAQPDKSGLPSDRFSAERPEGSISTLTIQRTEQRDSAMYRCASSFTSGDSEQFFGPGTRLTVL.